The present T cell receptor (beta chain) was sequenced within a study of blood T cell repertoires in COVID-19. In the study overall: T cells, B-cell-depleted T cells, or PBMCs provided the cDNA or gDNA that served as material.

Repertoires were generated with immunoSEQ multiplex PCR, while TCRdb's copy carries only in-frame clones and drops some. The sample has about 43,000 clones; 87% are singletons. On this clone itself: The DNA is left out, because the CDR3 cannot be placed on it with certainty; the CDR3 is given as TCRdb lists it.

The CDR3 contains 15 residues when both ends are counted. The rearrangement joins TRBV21-1 to TRBJ2-7; no DNA check was done on the table's D call, TRBD1. TRBV21-1 is described as a pseudogene. The specimen sequenced was peripheral blood. This TCR was sampled from a man aged 55 to 70 with active COVID-19. The CDR3 loop is CASSKVGRGSYEQYF.